This T cell receptor (beta chain) was observed in a study of T-cell memory formation after mild COVID-19. Points from the study as a whole: Among contracting clones, CD4+ were mainly CM/EM and CD8+ enriched in EMRA.

The CDR3 is 13 amino acids long, termini counted. Germline V gives CDR1 SGHAT, CDR2 FQNNGV. Points on this clonotype: Its target is unknown. This likely comes from a read error, as the CDR3 has no conserved phenylalanine or tryptophan at its end. The DNA is left out, because the CDR3 cannot be placed on it with certainty; the CDR3 is given as TCRdb lists it.

A 5'RACE reaction primed in the constant segment made cDNA libraries of TCR alpha and TCR beta, and these carried sample barcodes and UMIs. TCRdb passed the 5' RACE reads through MiXCR, listing each CDR3 protein once. Of about 410,000 distinct CDR3 sequences detected, more than 20% appear once; the ten largest clones hold roughly 14%. This chain joins TRBV11-2 and TRBJ2-1; TRBD2, the D gene given by the table, was not confirmed from the DNA. Material for sequencing was PBMCs or a T cell subset sorted from them (not recorded which). This clonotype was obtained from an adult woman who had mild COVID-19 (a few samples of this study predate the infection). Cell type and time point are not known. CDR3: CASSLEDAGLLQV.